Following are 14 T cell receptor beta chains from one sample sequenced in a study of T cell responses to AZD1222 COVID-19 vaccine. Method: immunoSEQ multiplex PCR; TCRdb's copy keeps in-frame clones and lacks some. The sample has around 150,000 clones; 88% are singletons. The sample was peripheral blood, taken on day 0 of AZD1222 vaccination. These receptors all stem from an adult in good health.

This rearrangement joins TRBV5-4 to TRBJ1-1, with D unresolved. In germline, CDR1 is SGHNT, CDR2 YYREEE (reference sequence). Trimming stripped 1 base from V and 0 bases from J, with 10 bases between. CDR3 length equals 15 residues. CDR3 DNA sequence: TGTGCCAGCAGCTTGTTTGGCAGCTTGAACACTGAAGCTTTCTTT. This sequence encodes CASSLFGSLNTEAFF.

The chain uses TRBV12-3 or TRBV12-4 and TRBJ2-1; D may be TRBD1 (5 bases). This CDR3 is built from 13 residues. The V end was cut by 2 bases, the J end by 7 bases, with 9 bases between. CDR3 residues: CASSLNRWNEQFF. Here the CDR3 DNA reads TGTGCCAGCAGTTTAAACAGGTGGAATGAGCAGTTCTTC.

This clone was detected a few times. J is TRBJ1-1 and V is TRBV25-1, with D possibly being TRBD1 (5 bases). Germline values: CDR1 MGHDK, CDR2 SYGVNS. The V end lost 1 base, the J end lost 10 bases, and 10 bases lay between the germline ends. This CDR3 is built from 12 residues. CDR3 nucleotide sequence: TGTGCCAGCAGTGAATTGCAGGGACTAGCTTTCTTT. Its translation: CASSELQGLAFF.

The chain recombines TRBV18 with TRBJ1-1; unclear D gene. Germline loops: CDR1 KGHSH, CDR2 LQKENI. The CDR3 length is 14 residues. Trimming left V 3 bases short and J 0 bases short, with 8 bases between. DNA of the CDR3: TGTGCCAGCTCACCGGGTGGGATGAACACTGAAGCTTTCTTT. Amino acid sequence: CASSPGGMNTEAFF.

The chain is built from TRBV28 and TRBJ2-1; D is unresolved. Trimming stripped 3 bases from V and 5 bases from J, with 11 bases between. The germline gives CDR1 MDHEN, CDR2 SYDVKM. The CDR3 totals 14 residues. The CDR3 here is CASSFYQFHNEQFF. Written as DNA, the CDR3 is TGTGCCAGCAGTTTCTACCAATTTCACAATGAGCAGTTCTTC.

The CDR3: CASSPGQGSSYEQYF. Here the CDR3 DNA reads TGTGCCAGCAGCCCCGGACAGGGGTCCTCCTACGAGCAGTACTTC. The chain recombines TRBV11-2 with TRBJ2-7, with 9 bases aligning to TRBD1. The V gene's germline CDR1 is SGHAT and CDR2 FQNNGV. The CDR3 runs to 15 residues. The J segment lost 0 bases and the V segment lost 5 bases, leaving 5 bases of the junction unmatched.

This rearrangement joins TRBV28 to TRBJ2-7, with D possibly being TRBD2 (5 bases). V lost 8 bases, J lost 4 bases, and 9 bases lay in between. There are 11 residues in the CDR3. The V gene's germline CDR1 is MDHEN and CDR2 SYDVKM. The CDR3 is CASGTSYEQYF. The CDR3, as DNA: TGTGCCAGCGGAACTAGTTACGAGCAGTACTTC.

The chain recombines TRBV2 with TRBJ2-5; 7 bases map to TRBD1. Germline V lookup: CDR1 SNHLY, CDR2 FYNNEI. CDR3 size: 14 residues. The trim removed 6 bases at V and 7 bases at J, leaving 11 bases unmatched. CDR3 coding DNA: TGTGCCAGCAGGAGGACAGTGGCAGGGGGGACCCAGTACTTC. It yields the protein CASRRTVAGGTQYF.

A few counts support this clone. The rearrangement links TRBV5-5 to TRBJ1-2, with unresolved D. Per germline, CDR1 SGHKS and CDR2 YYEKEE (reference sequence). Trimming removed 1 base at V and 8 bases at J, with 9 bases between. There are 12 residues in the CDR3. The CDR3 reads CASSLYGEGYTF. CDR3 sequence (DNA): TGTGCCAGCAGCTTGTACGGGGAGGGCTACACCTTC.

V gene TRBV19 combines with J gene TRBJ1-5; possibly TRBD1 for D (6 bases). V gave up 10 bases and J gave up 3 bases, with 13 bases separating them. Per the germline V gene, CDR1 is LNHDA and CDR2 is SQIVND (reference sequence). The CDR3 runs to 13 residues. The CDR3 region is CATATGSNQPQHF. The CDR3 coding sequence is TGTGCCACCGCTACAGGGTCCAATCAGCCCCAGCATTTT.

The chain links TRBV11-2 to TRBJ2-1; D uncertain. With 1 base removed from V and 4 bases from J, the gap between germline ends came to 14 bases. In germline, CDR1 is SGHAT, CDR2 FQNNGV. The CDR3 loop spans 16 amino acids. CDR3 amino acids: CASSLAFGLRYNEQFF. CDR3 coding DNA: TGTGCCAGCAGCTTAGCTTTCGGCCTGAGGTACAATGAGCAGTTCTTC.

The chain links TRBV27 to TRBJ2-5; D possibly corresponds to TRBD2 (6 bases). Trimming pared 0 bases from V and 7 bases from J, leaving 12 bases between. The CDR3 covers 14 residues. Looked up from germline, CDR1 is MNHEY and CDR2 is SMNVEV (reference sequence). DNA of the CDR3: TGTGCCAGCAGTTTATCCGAACGGCGGGGGACCCAGTACTTC. Encoded protein: CASSLSERRGTQYF.

The chain employs TRBV11-2 and TRBJ1-4; possibly TRBD1 for D (6 bases). The CDR3 spans 15 residues. Germline lookup yields CDR1 SGHAT and CDR2 FQNNGV. V was trimmed by 5 bases and J by 2 bases, leaving 12 bases between them. CDR3 residues: CASSTGTYTNEKLFF. DNA for the CDR3: TGTGCCAGCAGCACAGGGACATACACTAATGAAAAACTGTTTTTT.

The chain is built from TRBV18 and TRBJ1-1; D is undetermined. The germline gives CDR1 KGHSH, CDR2 LQKENI. CDR3 length equals 14 residues. V was trimmed by 1 base and J by 5 bases, leaving 11 bases between them. CDR3 in amino acids: CASSPQAPGTEAFF. CDR3 sequence (DNA): TGTGCCAGCTCACCACAGGCCCCGGGGACTGAAGCTTTCTTT.